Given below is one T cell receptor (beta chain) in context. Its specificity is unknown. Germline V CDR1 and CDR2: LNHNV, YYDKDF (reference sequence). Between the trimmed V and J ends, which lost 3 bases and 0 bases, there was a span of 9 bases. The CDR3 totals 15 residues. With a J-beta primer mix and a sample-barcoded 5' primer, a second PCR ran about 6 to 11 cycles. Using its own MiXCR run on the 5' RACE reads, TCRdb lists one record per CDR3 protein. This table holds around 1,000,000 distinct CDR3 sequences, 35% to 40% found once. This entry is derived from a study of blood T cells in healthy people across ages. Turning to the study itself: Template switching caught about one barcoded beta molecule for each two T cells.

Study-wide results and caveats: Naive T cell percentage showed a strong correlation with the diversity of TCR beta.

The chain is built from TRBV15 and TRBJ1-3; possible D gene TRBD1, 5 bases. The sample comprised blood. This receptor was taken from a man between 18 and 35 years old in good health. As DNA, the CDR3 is TGTGCCACCAGCAGTTGGGGGGACTCTGGAAACACCATATATTTT. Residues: CATSSWGDSGNTIYF.